The entry below describes one T cell receptor beta chain. The method was immunoSEQ multiplex PCR; TCRdb's version includes in-frame clones alone and lacks a portion of them. The sample includes about 330,000 clones, 90% of them seen just once. The sample belongs to a study of Ad26.COV2.S vaccination and SARS-CoV-2 variants. The CDR3 runs to 15 residues. V was cut by 5 bases and J by 4 bases, with 12 bases left in between. The V gene's germline CDR1 is SGHVS and CDR2 FQNEAQ. Treatment described: 15 to 20 received Ad26.COV2.S at low or high dose, single or two shots; roughly five received placebo; per-sample allocation not given. At day 63 after the first vaccine or placebo injection, samples were drawn.

V gene TRBV7-8 combines with J gene TRBJ1-6, with D possibly matching TRBD1 (6 bases). The source of this sequence is a person between 18 and 65 years old who received the Ad26.COV2.S COVID-19 vaccine or a placebo. The source was peripheral blood, collected in a trial of Ad26.COV2.S vaccine versus placebo. As DNA, the CDR3 is TGTGCCAGCAGCCTCGTAGGACAGTATAATTCACCCCTCCACTTT. This sequence encodes CASSLVGQYNSPLHF.